This TCR beta chain comes out of a study of blood T cell repertoires in COVID-19. Study summary: Donors in the United States, Italy and Spain gave samples during acute or convalescent COVID-19.

This clone has a single count. Looked up from germline, CDR1 is SGHTA and CDR2 is FQGNSA. Trimming removed 5 bases at V and 4 bases at J, with 16 bases between. This CDR3 has 15 residues. In the authors' methods: Using reference gene primer amplification, nucleated cell counts were estimated. Only in-frame clones appear in the TCRdb table, and some are missing; sequencing was by immunoSEQ multiplex PCR. V and J calls and clone size are those listed in that table; D and trimming were worked out from the DNA. The sample lists roughly 120,000 clones; 78% were seen once. The rearrangement uses TRBV7-2 and TRBJ2-3, with D maybe TRBD2 (5 bases). This clonotype was sampled from a man between 65 and 85 years old with acute or convalescent COVID-19. Input material: peripheral blood. The CDR3 here is CASSKTRTHPDTQYF. The CDR3 coding sequence is TGTGCCAGCAGCAAGACCCGGACTCACCCAGATACGCAGTATTTT.